The rows below give T cell receptor beta chains drawn from one sample of a study of cytomegalovirus exposure and HLA in healthy donors. Repertoires were generated with immunoSEQ multiplex PCR, while TCRdb's copy carries only in-frame clones and drops some. The data show around 190,000 clones, roughly three quarters seen once. Sequencing was performed on PBMCs. Every receptor here comes from a woman between 18 and 29 years old in good health and CMV-seronegative. The CDR3 runs from the conserved cysteine through the conserved F or W. A D gene is named only where the DNA matches it firmly. Not every row has a clone size; where given, it reads once, few, many or a size class.

J gene | clone size | D gene | V gene | CDR3 protein | CDR3 DNA
TRBJ1-5 | - | - | TRBV6-5 | CASSNPGSNQPQHF | TGTGCCAGCAGTAACCCGGGTAGCAATCAGCCCCAGCATTTT
TRBJ2-7 | - | TRBD2 | TRBV27 | CASSRTGGFYEQYF | TGTGCCAGCAGCAGGACGGGGGGGTTCTACGAGCAGTACTTC
TRBJ2-7 | - | - | TRBV28 | CASSLQAYEQYF | TGTGCCAGCAGTCTTCAGGCATACGAGCAGTACTTC
TRBJ1-1 | - | - | TRBV6-6 | CASSTGIWGEAFF | TGTGCCAGCAGCACAGGGATTTGGGGTGAAGCTTTCTTT
TRBJ2-3 | - | TRBD2 | TRBV7-6 | CASSLSMRGDLSTDTQYF | TGTGCCAGCAGCTTAAGCATGCGGGGGGACCTCAGCACAGATACGCAGTATTTT
TRBJ2-5 | once | TRBD1 | TRBV9 | CASSVRAGGRETQYF | TGTGCCAGCAGCGTAAGGGCAGGGGGCCGGGAGACCCAGTACTTC
TRBJ1-6 | - | - | TRBV5-6 | CASSFTGVSYNSPLHF | TGTGCCAGCAGCTTTACCGGGGTATCCTATAATTCACCCCTCCACTTT
TRBJ2-5 | - | - | TRBV9 | CASSVAQQETQYF | TGTGCCAGCAGCGTAGCACAGCAAGAGACCCAGTACTTC
TRBJ2-5 | few | - | TRBV5-1 | CASSLDRETQYF | TGCGCCAGCAGCTTGGACAGGGAGACCCAGTACTTC
TRBJ2-7 | few | - | TRBV19 | CASTSGQGMYEQYF | -
TRBJ2-6 | - | - | TRBV15 | CATSDPRGGANVLTF | TGTGCCACCAGCGACCCTAGGGGGGGGGCCAACGTCCTGACTTTC
TRBJ2-1 | few | TRBD2 | TRBV7-2 | CASRSPIAGVNNEQFF | TGTGCCAGCAGATCGCCAATAGCGGGAGTAAACAATGAGCAGTTCTTC
TRBJ2-7 | - | TRBD2 | TRBV18 | CASSPGRGTYEQYF | TGTGCCAGCTCACCGGGGCGGGGGACCTACGAGCAGTACTTC
TRBJ2-4 | - | TRBD2 | TRBV19 | CASSIGITSGGDIQYF | TGTGCCAGTAGTATAGGGATCACTAGCGGTGGCGACATTCAGTACTTC
TRBJ1-6 | - | - | TRBV27 | CASTGSYNSPLHF | TGTGCCAGCACAGGCTCCTATAATTCACCCCTCCACTTT
TRBJ1-6 | - | - | TRBV7-8 | CASGPHSPLHF | TGTGCCAGCGGGCCCCATTCACCCCTCCACTTT
TRBJ1-2 | - | - | TRBV30 | CAWSVRGLYGYTF | TGTGCCTGGAGTGTACGAGGGCTGTATGGCTACACCTTC
TRBJ2-2 | once | - | TRBV12-1 | CASSFGLAGGELFF | TGTGCCAGCAGCTTTGGACTAGCTGGGGGGGAGCTGTTTTTT
TRBJ1-2 | - | TRBD1 | TRBV30 | CAWSLGQAGLGNYGYTF | TGTGCCTGGAGTCTCGGACAGGCAGGTTTGGGAAACTATGGCTACACCTTC
TRBJ2-4 | - | TRBD2 | TRBV5-6 | CASSLRLAERGNIQYF | TGTGCCAGCAGCTTAAGACTAGCGGAGCGGGGAAACATTCAGTACTTC
TRBJ2-1 | - | TRBD2 | TRBV5-1 | CASSLVSSGRGSYNEQFF | TGCGCCAGCAGCTTGGTCAGTAGCGGGAGGGGGTCCTACAATGAGCAGTTCTTC
TRBJ2-3 | - | TRBD2 | TRBV18 | CASSSPVLAGADTQYF | TGTGCCAGCTCATCCCCCGTCCTAGCGGGGGCAGATACGCAGTATTTT
TRBJ2-5 | - | - | TRBV28 | CACSPGGIPLAETQYF | TGTGCCTGCTCACCGGGGGGCATTCCACTGGCAGAGACCCAGTACTTC
TRBJ2-3 | - | - | TRBV20-1 | CTASEGDTQYF | TGCACGGCGAGCGAGGGTGATACGCAGTATTTT
TRBJ2-1 | - | - | TRBV27 | CASSFDTFNEQFF | TGTGCCAGCAGTTTCGACACCTTCAATGAGCAGTTCTTC
TRBJ2-7 | - | - | TRBV5-4 | CASSLDQVSGEQYF | TGTGCCAGCAGCTTGGACCAGGTCTCTGGAGAGCAGTACTTC
TRBJ1-1 | - | TRBD1 | TRBV28 | CASSLTGRSTEAFF | TGTGCCAGCAGTTTGACAGGGCGGTCCACTGAAGCTTTCTTT
TRBJ2-3 | few | TRBD2 | TRBV27 | CASTPLAGAGDTQYF | TGTGCCAGCACCCCACTAGCGGGAGCCGGAGATACGCAGTATTTT
TRBJ1-1 | - | - | TRBV6-5 | CASRNNRDGYTEAFF | TGTGCCAGCAGAAACAACAGGGACGGGTACACTGAAGCTTTCTTT
TRBJ2-1 | - | TRBD2 | TRBV7-2 | CASSLVAGGGNEQFF | TGTGCCAGCAGCTTAGTAGCGGGAGGCGGCAATGAGCAGTTCTTC
TRBJ1-2 | once | - | TRBV19 | CASSIDRSGYTF | TGTGCCAGTAGTATAGATCGGAGCGGCTACACCTTC
TRBJ2-1 | - | - | TRBV29-1 | CSVAGGYNEQFF | TGCAGCGTCGCAGGTGGCTACAATGAGCAGTTCTTC
TRBJ2-7 | few | TRBD1 | TRBV5-8 | CASSLEGGPSYEQYF | TGTGCCAGCAGCTTGGAAGGGGGCCCCTCCTACGAGCAGTACTTC
TRBJ1-1 | - | - | TRBV7-6 | CASSPVFIRGMNTEAFF | TGTGCCAGCAGCCCGGTTTTCATCAGGGGCATGAACACTGAAGCTTTCTTT
TRBJ2-5 | - | - | TRBV5-1 | CASSTPRTIRTSSQETQYF | TGCGCCAGCAGCACACCTCGGACTATCAGAACCTCCTCCCAAGAGACCCAGTACTTC
TRBJ1-2 | - | - | TRBV12-5 | CASGLGNRAGYTF | TGTGCTAGTGGTTTGGGAAACAGGGCCGGCTACACCTTC
TRBJ2-5 | - | TRBD1 | TRBV6-1 | CASSLTGGQETQYF | TGTGCCAGCAGTTTGACAGGGGGCCAAGAGACCCAGTACTTC
TRBJ1-1 | - | - | TRBV30 | CAWRSRSEAFF | TGTGCCTGGAGGTCGAGGAGTGAAGCTTTCTTT
TRBJ1-1 | - | TRBD1 | TRBV29-1 | CSVNRGAGRNTEAFF | TGCAGCGTCAACAGGGGGGCTGGAAGGAACACTGAAGCTTTCTTT
TRBJ2-2 | - | - | TRBV19 | CASSISGNTGELFF | TGTGCCAGTAGTATCTCAGGGAACACCGGGGAGCTGTTTTTT
TRBJ2-5 | - | TRBD2 | TRBV4-2 | CASSQEGLAGVQEQYF | TGTGCCAGCAGCCAAGAGGGACTAGCGGGGGTTCAGGAGCAGTACTTC
TRBJ1-1 | - | - | TRBV5-6 | CASSSSVEAFF | TGTGCCAGCAGCTCCTCAGTTGAAGCTTTCTTT
TRBJ1-2 | - | TRBD1 | TRBV6-5 | CASSADRELVYGYTF | TGTGCCAGCAGTGCCGACAGGGAGTTGGTCTATGGCTACACCTTC
TRBJ1-6 | - | - | TRBV4-3 | CASSQDEGVYNSPLHF | TGCGCCAGCAGCCAAGATGAGGGGGTCTATAATTCACCCCTCCACTTT
TRBJ2-1 | few | - | TRBV6-4 | CASSDGAAAHEQFF | TGTGCCAGCAGTGACGGGGCCGCGGCCCATGAGCAGTTCTTC
TRBJ1-6 | - | TRBD1 | TRBV5-1 | CASSSTDRGTYNSPLHF | TGCGCCAGCAGCTCTACGGACAGGGGGACCTATAATTCACCCCTCCACTTT
TRBJ2-7 | - | TRBD1 | TRBV25-1 | CASSAPTGAGYEQYF | TGTGCCAGCAGTGCGCCAACAGGGGCGGGCTACGAGCAGTACTTC
TRBJ2-1 | - | - | TRBV11-2 | CASSSEDRRGNEQFF | TGTGCCAGCAGCTCCGAGGACAGGCGGGGCAATGAGCAGTTCTTC
TRBJ2-7 | - | - | TRBV15 | CATSYPEESYEQYF | TGTGCCACCAGTTACCCCGAAGAAAGCTACGAGCAGTACTTC
TRBJ2-2 | - | TRBD1 | TRBV2 | CASGRDRGHPGELFF | TGTGCCAGCGGTAGGGACAGGGGGCACCCCGGGGAGCTGTTTTTT
TRBJ1-2 | - | TRBD1 | TRBV30 | CAWSTGAGYGYTF | TGTGCCTGGAGTACAGGGGCTGGCTATGGCTACACCTTC
TRBJ2-2 | - | - | TRBV15 | CATSRDQGTPMNTGELFF | TGTGCCACCAGCAGAGATCAAGGGACACCTATGAACACCGGGGAGCTGTTTTTT
TRBJ1-1 | - | - | TRBV27 | CASSHASGTEAFF | TGTGCCAGCAGTCATGCCTCGGGCACTGAAGCTTTCTTT